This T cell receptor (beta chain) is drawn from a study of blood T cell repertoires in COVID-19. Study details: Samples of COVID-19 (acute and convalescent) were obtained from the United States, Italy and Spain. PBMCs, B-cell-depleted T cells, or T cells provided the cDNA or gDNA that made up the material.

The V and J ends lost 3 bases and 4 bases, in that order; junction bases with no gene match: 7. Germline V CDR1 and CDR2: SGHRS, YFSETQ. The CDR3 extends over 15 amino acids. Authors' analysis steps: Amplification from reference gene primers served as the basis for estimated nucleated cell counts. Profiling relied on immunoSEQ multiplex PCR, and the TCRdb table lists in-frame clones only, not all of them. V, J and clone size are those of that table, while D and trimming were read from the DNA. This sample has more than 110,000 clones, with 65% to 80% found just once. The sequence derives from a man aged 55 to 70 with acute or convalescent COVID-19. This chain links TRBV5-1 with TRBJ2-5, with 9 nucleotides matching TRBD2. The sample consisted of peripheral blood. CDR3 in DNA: TGCGCCAGCAGCTCCTTAGCGGGAGTGGCAGAGACCCAGTACTTC. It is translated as CASSSLAGVAETQYF.